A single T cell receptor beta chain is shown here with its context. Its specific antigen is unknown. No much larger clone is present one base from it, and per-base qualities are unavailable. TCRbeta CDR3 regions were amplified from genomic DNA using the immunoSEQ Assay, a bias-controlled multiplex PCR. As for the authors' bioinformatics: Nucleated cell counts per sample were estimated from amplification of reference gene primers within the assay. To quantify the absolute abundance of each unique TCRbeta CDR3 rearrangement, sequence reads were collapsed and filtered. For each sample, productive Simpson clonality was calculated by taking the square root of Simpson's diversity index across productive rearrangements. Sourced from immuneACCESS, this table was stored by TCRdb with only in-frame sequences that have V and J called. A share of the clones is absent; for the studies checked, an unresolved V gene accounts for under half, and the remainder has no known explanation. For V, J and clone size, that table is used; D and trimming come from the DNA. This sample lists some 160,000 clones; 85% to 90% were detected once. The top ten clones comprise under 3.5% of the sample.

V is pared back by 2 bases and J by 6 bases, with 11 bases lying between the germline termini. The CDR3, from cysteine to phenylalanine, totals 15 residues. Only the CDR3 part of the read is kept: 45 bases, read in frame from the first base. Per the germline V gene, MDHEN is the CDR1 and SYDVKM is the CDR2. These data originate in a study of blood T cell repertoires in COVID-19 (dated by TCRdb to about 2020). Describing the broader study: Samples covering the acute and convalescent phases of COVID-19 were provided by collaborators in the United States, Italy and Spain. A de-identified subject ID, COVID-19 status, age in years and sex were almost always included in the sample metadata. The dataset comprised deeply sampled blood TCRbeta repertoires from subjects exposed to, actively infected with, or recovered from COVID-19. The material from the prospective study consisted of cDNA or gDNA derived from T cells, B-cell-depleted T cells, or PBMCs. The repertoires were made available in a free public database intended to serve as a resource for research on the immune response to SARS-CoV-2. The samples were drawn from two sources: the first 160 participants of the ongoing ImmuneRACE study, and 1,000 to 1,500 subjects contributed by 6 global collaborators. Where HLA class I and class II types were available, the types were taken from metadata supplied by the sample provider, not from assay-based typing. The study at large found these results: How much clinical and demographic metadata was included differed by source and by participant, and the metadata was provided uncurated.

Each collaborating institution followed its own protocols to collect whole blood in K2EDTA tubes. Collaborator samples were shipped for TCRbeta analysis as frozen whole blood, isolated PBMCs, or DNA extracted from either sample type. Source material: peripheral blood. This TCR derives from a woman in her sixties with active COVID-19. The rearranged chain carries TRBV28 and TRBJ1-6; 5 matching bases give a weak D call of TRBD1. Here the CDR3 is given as CASSLRGSRNSPLHF. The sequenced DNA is TGTGCCAGCAGTTTAAGGGGCAGCCGTAATTCACCCCTCCACTTT. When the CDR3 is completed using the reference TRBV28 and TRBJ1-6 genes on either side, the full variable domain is DVKVTQSSRYLVKRTGEKVFLECVQDMDHENMFWYRQDPGLGLRLIYFSYDVKMKEKGDIPEGYSVSREKKERFSLILESASTNQTSMYLCASSLRGSRNSPLHFGNGTRLTVT.